What follows are 28 T cell receptor beta chains derived from one specimen sequenced in a study of T cells expressing NK-cell markers. TCRdb reprocessed the 5' RACE reads, with one entry per CDR3 protein and no DNA. In total, the table holds roughly 450,000 distinct CDR3 sequences. Sequencing used blood T cells: a sorted CD56 or NKG2C T cell subset, CD4+ or CD8+ T cells, or bulk PBMC T cells (not recorded which). Source of these receptors: a woman aged 45-59 years in good health.

The V and J genes are TRBV6-1 and TRBJ1-4. CDR1 is MNHNS and CDR2 is SASEGT in the germline V gene. The CDR3 runs 13 residues. Here the CDR3 reads CAGRGPTNEKLFF.

V usage is TRBV7-2 and J usage is TRBJ2-1; there is no DNA to check the TCRdb D call of TRBD1. CDR1 is SGHTA and CDR2 is FQGNSA in the germline V gene. The CDR3 runs 15 residues. The CDR3 here is CASSLTGTGFGEQFF.

CDR3 residues: CATSRDLRFDLEQFF. The rearrangement joins TRBV15 to TRBJ2-1. Germline V gene sequence: CDR1 LNHNV, CDR2 YYDKDF (reference sequence). This CDR3 has 15 amino acids. The whole variable domain, filled in from reference TRBV15 and TRBJ2-1, reads DAMVIQNPRYQVTQFGKPVTLSCSQTLNHNVMYWYQQKSSQAPKLLFHYYDKDFNNEADTPDNFQSRRPNTSFCFLDIRSPGLGDTAMYLCATSRDLRFDLEQFFGPGTRLTVL.

CDR3 amino acids: CASSSLGTVYEQYF. The V call is TRBV5-1, the J call TRBJ2-7; TCRdb's D call of TRBD1 is untestable without DNA. The CDR3 is 14 amino acids. CDR1 and CDR2 (germline): SGHRS, YFSETQ.

The chain is built from TRBV11-1 and TRBJ1-1. This CDR3 has 15 amino acids. Germline values: CDR1 SGHAT, CDR2 FQDESV (reference sequence). CDR3: CASSLAGDRSTEAFF. The full variable domain, rest sourced from reference TRBV11-1 and TRBJ1-1, is EAEVAQSPRYKITEKSQAVAFWCDPISGHATLYWYRQILGQGPELLVQFQDESVVDDSQLPKDRFSAERLKGVDSTLKIQPAELGDSAMYLCASSLAGDRSTEAFFGQGTRLTVV.

Here the CDR3 reads CASSFRSFNSNQPQHF. The chain employs TRBV5-6 and TRBJ1-5. CDR3 length: 16 amino acids. Per germline, CDR1 SGHDT and CDR2 YYEEEE.

The rearrangement uses TRBV5-1 and TRBJ2-1; TCRdb outputs TRBD2, but without DNA this stays unchecked. The CDR3 consists of 16 residues. Germline V gene lookup returns CDR1 SGHRS and CDR2 YFSETQ. This CDR3 reads CASSPQSGTSNNEQFF.

The chain couples TRBV6-5 to TRBJ2-7; TCRdb selects TRBD2, and the lack of DNA leaves this call unchecked. Germline V gene lookup returns CDR1 MNHEY and CDR2 SVGAGI. There are 14 residues in the CDR3. The CDR3 region is CASSGTESSLEQYF.

This chain joins TRBV12-3 or TRBV12-4 and TRBJ1-4. CDR3 length equals 14 residues. The CDR3 is CASSLNAGREKLFF.

J is TRBJ2-5 and V is TRBV20-1. Germline lookup yields CDR1 DFQATT and CDR2 SNEGSKA (reference sequence). The CDR3 is made up of 12 amino acids. This CDR3 reads CSARMVGETQYF.

The chain recombines TRBV11-2 with TRBJ2-1; TCRdb calls TRBD1, which cannot be checked without DNA. The CDR3 has 15 amino acids. The V gene's germline CDR1 is SGHAT and CDR2 FQNNGV. CDR3 sequence reads: CASSSGGQGYNEQFF.

The chain recombines TRBV10-1 with TRBJ2-2; the D call of TRBD1 rests on TCRdb alone, since no DNA is present to check it. The germline CDR1 and CDR2 sequences are WNHNN and SYGVQD (reference sequence). The CDR3 spans 16 residues. CDR3 region: CASSDSGTALSGELFF.

The V gene is TRBV10-3, the J gene TRBJ2-2. There are 14 residues in the CDR3. Germline CDR1 and CDR2: ENHRY and SYGVKD. The CDR3 loop reads CAIQRNKNTGELFF.

The chain links TRBV7-8 to TRBJ1-4; TCRdb selects TRBD1, and the lack of DNA leaves this call unchecked. Germline CDR1 reads SGHVS; CDR2 reads FQNEAQ. This CDR3 contains 16 residues. The CDR3 sequence: CASSLGPPGTNEKLFF.

This rearrangement joins TRBV5-1 to TRBJ2-5. Germline values: CDR1 SGHRS, CDR2 YFSETQ. The CDR3 is made up of 13 amino acids. CDR3 region: CASSGLLQETQYF.

This sequence joins TRBV7-7 and TRBJ2-1; without DNA, the TCRdb call of TRBD1 cannot be checked. This CDR3 has 13 residues. CDR1 SSHAT and CDR2 FNYEAQ come from the germline V gene (reference sequence). The CDR3 loop reads CASSLAGTNEQFF. Looking up the rest from reference TRBV7-7 and TRBJ2-1 gives the full variable domain: GAGVSQSPRYKVTKRGQDVTLRCDPISSHATLYWYQQALGQGPEFLTYFNYEAQPDKSGLPSDRFSAERPEGSISTLTIQRTEQRDSAMYRCASSLAGTNEQFFGPGTRLTVL.

The V gene is TRBV4-1, the J gene TRBJ2-5; absent DNA, TCRdb's TRBD1 call cannot be checked. This CDR3 is built from 18 residues. CDR1 is MGHRA, CDR2 YSYEKL, per germline. The CDR3 here is CASSLYPGGLQNQETQYF.

This sequence joins TRBV5-1 and TRBJ1-1. The CDR3 sequence is 15 residues long. CDR1 and CDR2 (germline): SGHRS, YFSETQ. The CDR3: CASSWGTGLNTEAFF.

The chain combines TRBV11-2 with TRBJ1-6; TCRdb outputs TRBD1, but without DNA this stays unchecked. Germline CDR1 reads SGHAT; CDR2 reads FQNNGV. The CDR3 covers 17 residues. The CDR3 loop reads CASSLRDSTGFNSPLHF.

The chain joins TRBV20-1 to TRBJ2-4; there is no DNA to check the TCRdb D call of TRBD2. The germline gives CDR1 DFQATT, CDR2 SNEGSKA (reference sequence). The CDR3 consists of 16 residues. The CDR3 sequence is CSARDPSGSTKNIQYF.

The chain joins TRBV6-6 to TRBJ1-4; no DNA is available, so the TRBD1 call from TCRdb remains unchecked. The CDR3 totals 14 residues. The germline gives CDR1 MNHNY, CDR2 SVGAGI (reference sequence). The CDR3 region is CASFGPGVREKLFF.

V and J are TRBV2 and TRBJ2-5; TCRdb picks TRBD2, but there is no DNA to check that call. The length of the CDR3 is 15 residues. Germline V gene data show CDR1 as SNHLY and CDR2 as FYNNEI. This chain's CDR3 is CASSGTSGSVETQYF.

V usage is TRBV7-2 and J usage is TRBJ2-7; there is no DNA to check the TCRdb D call of TRBD2. Germline values: CDR1 SGHTA, CDR2 FQGNSA. The CDR3 covers 14 residues. The CDR3 is CASSLVGGLYEQYF.

The chain couples TRBV6-1 to TRBJ2-7; TCRdb's D gene call, TRBD2, goes unchecked for lack of DNA. The germline V gene has CDR1 MNHNS and CDR2 SASEGT. The CDR3 contains 13 residues. The CDR3 sequence: CASSEGLRYEQYF.

The genes are TRBV7-8 and TRBJ2-3. Germline V gene data show CDR1 as SGHVS and CDR2 as FQNEAQ. The CDR3 covers 12 residues. The chain's CDR3 is CASSSPSDLTYF.

The chain links TRBV29-1 to TRBJ1-5; TCRdb's assignment of TRBD1 cannot be checked, as there is no DNA. The CDR3 is made up of 13 amino acids. Germline CDR1 is SQVTM and CDR2 is ANQGSEA. CDR3 amino acids: CSVLTGRDQPQHF.

This sequence joins TRBV11-2 and TRBJ2-2. The CDR3 length is 15 residues. Per germline, CDR1 SGHAT and CDR2 FQNNGV. The CDR3 is CASSGRERRTGELFF.

V gene TRBV19 combines with J gene TRBJ1-1. The germline V gene encodes CDR1 LNHDA and CDR2 SQIVND (reference sequence). The CDR3 length is 16 residues. The CDR3 loop reads CASTTTLQQMNTEAFF.